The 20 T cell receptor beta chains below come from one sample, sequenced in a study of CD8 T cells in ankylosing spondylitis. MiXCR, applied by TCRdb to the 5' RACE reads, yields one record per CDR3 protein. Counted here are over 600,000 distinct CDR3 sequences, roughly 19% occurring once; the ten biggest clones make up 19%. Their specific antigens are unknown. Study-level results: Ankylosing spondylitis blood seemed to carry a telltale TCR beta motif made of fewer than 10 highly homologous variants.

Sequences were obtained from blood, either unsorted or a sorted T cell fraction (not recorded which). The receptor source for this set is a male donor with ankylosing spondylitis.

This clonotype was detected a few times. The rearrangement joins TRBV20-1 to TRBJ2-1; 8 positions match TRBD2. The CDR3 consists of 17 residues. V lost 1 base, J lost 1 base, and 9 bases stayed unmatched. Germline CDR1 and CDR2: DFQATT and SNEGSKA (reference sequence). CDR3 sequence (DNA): TGCAGTGCTAGAGGAGAAGGAGCGGGAGTATCCTACAATGAGCAGTTCTTC. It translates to CSARGEGAGVSYNEQFF.

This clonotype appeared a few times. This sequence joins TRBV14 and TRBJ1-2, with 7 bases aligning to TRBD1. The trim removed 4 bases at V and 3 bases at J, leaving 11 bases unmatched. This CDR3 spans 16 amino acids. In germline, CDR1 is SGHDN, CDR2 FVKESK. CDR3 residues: CASSPRTGGGYYGYTF. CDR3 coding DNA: TGTGCCAGCAGCCCGCGGACAGGAGGAGGGTACTATGGCTACACCTTC.

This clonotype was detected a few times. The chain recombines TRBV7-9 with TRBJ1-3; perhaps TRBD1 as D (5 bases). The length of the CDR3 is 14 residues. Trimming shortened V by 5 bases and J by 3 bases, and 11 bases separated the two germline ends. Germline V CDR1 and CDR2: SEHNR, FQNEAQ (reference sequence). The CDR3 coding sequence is TGTGCCAGCAGCGCATCGGGGGTTGGAAACACCATATATTTT. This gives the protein CASSASGVGNTIYF.

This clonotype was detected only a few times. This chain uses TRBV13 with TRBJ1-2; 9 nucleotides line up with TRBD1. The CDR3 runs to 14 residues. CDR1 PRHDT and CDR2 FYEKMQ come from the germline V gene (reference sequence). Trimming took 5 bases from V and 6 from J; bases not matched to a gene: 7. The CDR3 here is CASSQQTGGNGYTF. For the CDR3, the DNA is TGTGCCAGCAGCCAACAAACAGGGGGCAATGGCTACACCTTC.

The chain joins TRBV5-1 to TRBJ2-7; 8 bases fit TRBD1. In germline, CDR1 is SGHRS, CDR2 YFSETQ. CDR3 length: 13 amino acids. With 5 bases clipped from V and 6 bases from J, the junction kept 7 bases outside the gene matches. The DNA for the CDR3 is TGCGCCAGCAGTTCTCAGGGGGCGGGCGAGCAGTACTTC. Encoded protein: CASSSQGAGEQYF.

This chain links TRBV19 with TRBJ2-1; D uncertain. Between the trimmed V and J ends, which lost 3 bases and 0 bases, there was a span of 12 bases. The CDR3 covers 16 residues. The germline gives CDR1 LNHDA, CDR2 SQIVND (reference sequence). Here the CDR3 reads CASSIAPTSSYNEQFF. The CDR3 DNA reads TGTGCCAGTAGTATTGCCCCGACCTCCTCCTACAATGAGCAGTTCTTC.

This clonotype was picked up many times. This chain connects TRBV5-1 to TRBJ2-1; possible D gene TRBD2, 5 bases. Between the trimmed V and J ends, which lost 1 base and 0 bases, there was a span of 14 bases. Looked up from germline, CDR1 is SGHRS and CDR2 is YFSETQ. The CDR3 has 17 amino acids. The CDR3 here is CASSLNLLASSYNEQFF. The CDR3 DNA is TGCGCCAGCAGCTTGAACCTCCTAGCTTCCTCCTACAATGAGCAGTTCTTC.

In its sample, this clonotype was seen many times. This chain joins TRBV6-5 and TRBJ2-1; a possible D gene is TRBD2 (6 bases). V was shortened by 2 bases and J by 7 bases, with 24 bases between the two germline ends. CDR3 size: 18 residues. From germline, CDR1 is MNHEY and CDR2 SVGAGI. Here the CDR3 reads CASSYAGKTLASVNEQFF. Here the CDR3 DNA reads TGTGCCAGCAGTTACGCCGGGAAGACGCTAGCTAGCGTTAATGAGCAGTTCTTC.

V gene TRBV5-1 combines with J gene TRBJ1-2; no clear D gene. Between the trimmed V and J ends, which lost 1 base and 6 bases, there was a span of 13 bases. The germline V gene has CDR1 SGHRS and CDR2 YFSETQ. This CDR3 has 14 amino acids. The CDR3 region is CASSLSQPLNGYTF. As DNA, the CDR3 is TGCGCCAGCAGCTTGAGTCAGCCCCTCAATGGCTACACCTTC.

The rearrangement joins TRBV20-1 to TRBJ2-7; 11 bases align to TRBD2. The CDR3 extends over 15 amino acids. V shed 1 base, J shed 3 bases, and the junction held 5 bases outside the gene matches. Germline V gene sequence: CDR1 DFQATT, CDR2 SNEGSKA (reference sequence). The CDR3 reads CSARVLAGVGYEQYF. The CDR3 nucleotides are TGCAGTGCTAGAGTACTAGCGGGAGTGGGCTACGAGCAGTACTTC.

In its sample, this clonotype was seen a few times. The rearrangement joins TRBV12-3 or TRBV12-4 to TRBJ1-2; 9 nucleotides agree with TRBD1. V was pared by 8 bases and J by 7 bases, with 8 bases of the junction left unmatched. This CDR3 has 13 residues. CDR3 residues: CASLLGTGSGYTF. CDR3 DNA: TGTGCCAGCCTCCTAGGGACAGGGTCTGGCTACACCTTC.

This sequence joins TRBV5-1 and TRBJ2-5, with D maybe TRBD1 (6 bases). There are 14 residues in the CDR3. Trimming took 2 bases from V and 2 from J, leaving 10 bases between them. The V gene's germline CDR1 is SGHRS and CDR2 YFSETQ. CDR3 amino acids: CASSFQGRQETQYF. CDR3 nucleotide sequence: TGCGCCAGCAGCTTTCAGGGGCGGCAAGAGACCCAGTACTTC.

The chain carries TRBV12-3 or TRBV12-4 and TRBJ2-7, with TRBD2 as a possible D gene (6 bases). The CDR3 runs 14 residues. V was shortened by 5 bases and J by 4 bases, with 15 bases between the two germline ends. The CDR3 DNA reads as TGTGCCAGCAGTCGAGTTGGGGGGTGGTACGAGCAGTACTTC. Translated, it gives CASSRVGGWYEQYF.

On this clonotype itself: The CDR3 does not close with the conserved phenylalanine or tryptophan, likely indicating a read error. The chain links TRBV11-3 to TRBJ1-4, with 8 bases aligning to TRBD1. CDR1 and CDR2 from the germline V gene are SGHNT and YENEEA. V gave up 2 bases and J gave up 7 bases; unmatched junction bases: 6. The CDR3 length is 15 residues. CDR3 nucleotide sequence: TGTGCCAGCAGCTTATGGACAGGGCGGCGTGAAAAACTGTTTTCT. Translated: CASSLWTGRREKLFS.

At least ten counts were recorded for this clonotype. The CDR3, as DNA: TGTGCCAGCAGTGAAGTAAACACCGGGGAGCTGTTTTTT. This sequence encodes CASSEVNTGELFF. The V gene is TRBV6-4, the J gene TRBJ2-2; no firm D call. Trimming shortened V by 3 bases and J by 2 bases, and 4 bases separated the two germline ends. Germline V gene sequence: CDR1 MRHNA, CDR2 SNTAGT. This CDR3 is built from 13 residues.

The CDR3 region is CASSFEVGELFF. The CDR3 DNA is TGTGCCAGCAGTTTCGAGGTCGGGGAGCTGTTTTTT. The J gene is TRBJ2-2, the V gene TRBV12-3 or TRBV12-4; D ambiguous. Trimming left V 3 bases short and J 7 bases short, with 6 bases between. CDR3 length: 12 residues.

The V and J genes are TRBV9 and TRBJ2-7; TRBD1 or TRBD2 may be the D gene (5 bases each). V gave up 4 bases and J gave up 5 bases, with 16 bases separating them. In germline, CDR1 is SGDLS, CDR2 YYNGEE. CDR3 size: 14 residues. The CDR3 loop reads CASSLGVGDDEQYF. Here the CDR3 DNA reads TGTGCCAGCAGCCTCGGGGTAGGGGACGACGAGCAGTACTTC.

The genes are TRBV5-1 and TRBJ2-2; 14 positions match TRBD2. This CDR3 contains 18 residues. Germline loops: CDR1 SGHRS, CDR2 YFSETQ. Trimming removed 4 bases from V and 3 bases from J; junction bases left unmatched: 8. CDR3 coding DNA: TGCGCCAGCAGCGGAAGACTAGCGGGGGGGCCCGACACCGGGGAGCTGTTTTTT. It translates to CASSGRLAGGPDTGELFF.

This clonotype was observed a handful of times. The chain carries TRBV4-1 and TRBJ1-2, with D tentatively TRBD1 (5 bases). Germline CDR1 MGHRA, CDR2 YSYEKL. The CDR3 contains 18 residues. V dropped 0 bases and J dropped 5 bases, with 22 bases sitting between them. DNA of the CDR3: TGCGCCAGCAGCCAAGATGAGGTGGGGACTTCCAGGATATATGGCTACACCTTC. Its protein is CASSQDEVGTSRIYGYTF.

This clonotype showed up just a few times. This chain's CDR3 is CASSRVGDPSEQYF. The CDR3 DNA is TGCGCCAGCAGCCGGGTAGGGGACCCCTCGGAGCAGTACTTC. The chain links TRBV5-1 to TRBJ2-7, with D tentatively TRBD1 or TRBD2 (5 bases each). Germline lookup yields CDR1 SGHRS and CDR2 YFSETQ. The CDR3 has 14 amino acids. Trimming cost V 4 bases and J 7 bases, with 18 bases left between them.